A single sample is the source of the 13 T cell receptor beta chains below, sequenced in a study of blood T cell repertoires in COVID-19. Method: immunoSEQ multiplex PCR; TCRdb's copy keeps in-frame clones and lacks some. The top ten hold around 5.8% of the sample, which has around 300,000 clones, approximately 90% seen once. Specimen: peripheral blood. The receptors were sampled from a woman in her 50s with COVID-19, enrolled during active disease.

The chain joins TRBV9 to TRBJ2-1; D may be TRBD2 (5 bases). Germline assignment: CDR1 SGDLS and CDR2 YYNGEE. Deletions cut 9 bases from V and 2 bases from J, with 15 bases between. The CDR3 consists of 14 residues. CDR3 sequence reads: CATTPTGTYNEQFF. The CDR3 DNA reads TGTGCCACGACCCCCACGGGAACCTACAATGAGCAGTTCTTC.

The chain links TRBV3-1 (or the pseudogene TRBV3-2) to TRBJ1-2; perhaps TRBD1 as D (5 bases). V gave up 1 base and J gave up 2 bases, with 8 bases separating them. The CDR3 contains 14 residues. The germline gives CDR1 LGHDT, CDR2 YNNKEL (reference sequence). CDR3 region: CASSQGGVNYGYTF. DNA of the CDR3: TGTGCCAGCAGCCAAGGGGGGGTCAACTATGGCTACACCTTC.

The J gene is TRBJ2-7, the V gene TRBV18; 10 bases map to TRBD1. Germline V CDR1 and CDR2: KGHSH, LQKENI. This CDR3 is built from 17 residues. With V trimmed by 3 bases and J by 6 bases, 14 bases remained unmatched. The CDR3 spells CASSPQGQGVGLVEQYF. The CDR3 DNA sequence: TGTGCCAGCTCACCCCAAGGACAGGGGGTCGGGCTGGTCGAGCAGTACTTC.

The gene calls are TRBV5-4 and TRBJ2-3; 10 positions match TRBD1. The V gene end was trimmed by 2 bases and the J gene end by 4 bases; junction bases not matched to a gene: 4. The CDR3 contains 15 residues. Germline CDR1 SGHNT, CDR2 YYREEE (reference sequence). CDR3 amino acids: CASSFGTGEADTQYF. The DNA for the CDR3 is TGTGCCAGCAGCTTTGGGACAGGGGAGGCAGATACGCAGTATTTT.

The chain employs TRBV14 and TRBJ2-3; 11 positions match TRBD1. V shed 3 bases, J shed 4 bases, and the junction held 3 bases outside the gene matches. The CDR3 extends over 15 amino acids. Germline CDR1 SGHDN, CDR2 FVKESK. The CDR3 here is CASSQDRGPADTQYF. CDR3 nucleotides: TGTGCCAGCAGCCAGGACAGGGGGCCGGCAGATACGCAGTATTTT.

This clone was seen once. This chain connects TRBV19 to TRBJ1-5, with 9 bases lining up with TRBD1. The CDR3 has 15 residues. The V gene's germline CDR1 is LNHDA and CDR2 SQIVND (reference sequence). The V gene end was trimmed by 7 bases and the J gene end by 2 bases; junction bases not matched to a gene: 6. CDR3 amino acids: CASNKDRGGNQPQHF. The DNA of the CDR3 is TGTGCCAGTAACAAGGACAGGGGAGGCAATCAGCCCCAGCATTTT. The whole variable domain, filled in from reference TRBV19 and TRBJ1-5, reads DGGITQSPKYLFRKEGQNVTLSCEQNLNHDAMYWYRQDPGQGLRLIYYSQIVNDFQKGDIAEGYSVSREKKESFPLTVTSAQKNPTAFYLCASNKDRGGNQPQHFGDGTRLSIL.

This chain uses TRBV19 with TRBJ2-4; tentatively, D is TRBD2 (6 bases). This CDR3 has 16 residues. CDR1 and CDR2 from the germline V gene are LNHDA and SQIVND (reference sequence). Trimming cost V 5 bases and J 1 base, with 15 bases left between them. The CDR3 reads CASSGWEVGAKNIQYF. CDR3 coding DNA: TGTGCCAGTAGTGGATGGGAGGTAGGCGCCAAAAACATTCAGTACTTC. Together with reference TRBV19 and TRBJ2-4, the CDR3 gives the full variable domain: DGGITQSPKYLFRKEGQNVTLSCEQNLNHDAMYWYRQDPGQGLRLIYYSQIVNDFQKGDIAEGYSVSREKKESFPLTVTSAQKNPTAFYLCASSGWEVGAKNIQYFGAGTRLSVL.

This chain links TRBV7-9 with TRBJ2-3; 10 bases line up with TRBD2. The CDR3 extends over 15 amino acids. Trimming took 5 bases from V and 3 from J; bases not matched to a gene: 5. The germline V gene encodes CDR1 SEHNR and CDR2 FQNEAQ (reference sequence). The CDR3 is CASSISSGSTDTQYF. In DNA form, the CDR3 reads TGTGCCAGCAGCATCTCTAGCGGGAGTACAGATACGCAGTATTTT. The full variable domain, with the rest looked up from reference TRBV7-9 and TRBJ2-3, is DTGVSQNPRHKITKRGQNVTFRCDPISEHNRLYWYRQTLGQGPEFLTYFQNEAQLEKSRLLSDRFSAERPKGSFSTLEIQRTEQGDSAMYLCASSISSGSTDTQYFGPGTRLTVL.

This chain joins TRBV6-2 or TRBV6-3 and TRBJ1-5; the match to TRBD1 covers 7 bases. V lost 6 bases and J lost 4; bases outside the gene matches: 18. The CDR3 runs 18 residues. The germline gives CDR1 MNHEY, CDR2 SVGEGT. This chain's CDR3 is CASSQTQQGSMWNQPQHF. Here the CDR3 DNA reads TGTGCCAGCAGCCAAACACAACAGGGGTCTATGTGGAATCAGCCCCAGCATTTT.

V usage is TRBV29-1 and J usage is TRBJ2-1, with D maybe TRBD1 (9 bases). The CDR3 is 15 amino acids. Germline V lookup: CDR1 SQVTM, CDR2 ANQGSEA. V shed 7 bases and J shed 0 bases, with 16 bases lying between them. CDR3 sequence: CSAGGGQGSYNEQFF. CDR3 bases: TGCAGCGCCGGGGGGGGACAGGGCTCCTACAATGAGCAGTTCTTC.

This rearrangement joins TRBV4-2 to TRBJ2-3; D remains ambiguous. V was clipped by 1 base and J by 0 bases, with 8 bases between them. Per the germline V gene, CDR1 is LGHNA and CDR2 is YNFKEQ. The CDR3 is made up of 15 amino acids. CDR3 coding DNA: TGTGCCAGCAGCCAAGCGTACGGTAGCACAGATACGCAGTATTTT. Its protein product is CASSQAYGSTDTQYF.

This sequence joins TRBV9 and TRBJ1-3; 7 nucleotides line up with TRBD1. From germline, CDR1 is SGDLS and CDR2 YYNGEE. CDR3 length equals 18 residues. The ends lost 0 bases at V and 0 bases at J; junction bases unmatched: 9. This CDR3 reads CASSVVPGRGTSGNTIYF. CDR3 coding DNA: TGTGCCAGCAGCGTAGTTCCGGGCAGGGGGACCTCTGGAAACACCATATATTTT.

This clone has just a few counts. In DNA, the CDR3 is TGTGCCAGCAGCATGAACAGGGCGTATGGCTACACCTTC. It yields the protein CASSMNRAYGYTF. This chain joins TRBV5-4 and TRBJ1-2, with a tentative D call TRBD1 (6 bases). The CDR3 runs 13 residues. V lost 4 bases, J lost 5 bases, and 12 bases lay in between. Germline loops: CDR1 SGHNT, CDR2 YYREEE (reference sequence).